This is a list of T cell receptor beta chains from one sample in a study of blood T cell repertoires in COVID-19. Sequenced by immunoSEQ multiplex PCR; TCRdb stores in-frame clones only, minus some. The table shows approximately 440,000 clones, with roughly 91% occurring only once. The sample consisted of PBMCs or T cells enriched from blood (not recorded which). The receptors derive from a man aged 18 to 29 who had recovered from COVID-19. CDR3s leave out the opening cysteine and the closing phenylalanine or tryptophan. D genes are given only for firm matches.

V gene	J gene	D gene	CDR3 protein
TRBV11-2	TRBJ2-2	TRBD2	ASSPHGTSGTGELF
TRBV30	TRBJ1-3	.	AWSVGPLEEVSGNTIY
TRBV28	TRBJ1-5	TRBD1	ASSRLQGAGQPQH
TRBV18	TRBJ2-6	.	ASSPPSAGSGANVLT
TRBV20-1	TRBJ2-7	.	SPSGYEQY
TRBV27	TRBJ2-5	TRBD1	ASSTYQGAKTQY
TRBV19	TRBJ1-3	.	ASSRGGFGGSGNTIY
TRBV6-5	TRBJ1-1	TRBD1	ASRRDRVMNTEAF
TRBV4-1	TRBJ1-5	.	ASSQDGQGGQPQH
TRBV7-2	TRBJ2-1	.	ASSLVSSVSNEQF
TRBV3-1/TRBV3-2	TRBJ1-2	.	ASSQSNSGYT
TRBV5-1	TRBJ2-3	.	ASSLALGLAGDTQY
TRBV15	TRBJ1-2	TRBD1	ATQTGTGALYGYT
TRBV25-1	TRBJ2-1	TRBD1	ASSDYPGQGGAEQF
TRBV5-6	TRBJ2-2	.	ASRQRQVNTGELF
TRBV12-3/TRBV12-4	TRBJ1-2	TRBD1	ASSSGTDIGYT
TRBV28	TRBJ1-5	.	ASSKTVQPQH
TRBV28	TRBJ2-3	TRBD2	ASSLRQLAAQY
TRBV6-6	TRBJ1-1	TRBD1	ASSPQTGQAPTEAF
TRBV27	TRBJ2-7	.	ASRTPYEQY
TRBV5-5	TRBJ1-5	TRBD1	ASSSEIRQGSQPQH
TRBV11-2	TRBJ2-5	.	ASSLQPSGQETQY
TRBV6-1	TRBJ1-1	.	ASSEWGGRTEAF
TRBV3-1/TRBV3-2	TRBJ1-1	.	ASSQQGSAF
TRBV27	TRBJ1-5	.	ASSSTPNQPQH
TRBV5-6	TRBJ1-2	.	ASAKGVPGYGYT
TRBV10-3	TRBJ1-2	.	AISEKGRTGNNYGYT
TRBV7-9	TRBJ2-3	TRBD1	ASSSRTGGVADTQY
TRBV27	TRBJ2-7	.	ASSLSWGAYEQY
TRBV2	TRBJ2-7	TRBD2	ASSMTSGSAEQY